A single sample gave rise to the 23 T cell receptor beta chains below, sequenced in a study of response to subunit inactivated influenza vaccine. A single record per CDR3 protein comes from TCRdb applying MiXCR to the RT-PCR reads. The sample includes over 400,000 distinct CDR3 sequences, 10% to 15% of them seen just once. This sample comprised PBMCs from blood, obtained 40 to 50 days after vaccination. The receptors shown here come from a man in his fifties who received an inactivated influenza vaccine.

This clonotype was seen repeatedly, ten times or more. The chain employs TRBV5-1 and TRBJ2-7; 9 bases match TRBD1. The length of the CDR3 is 14 residues. Germline CDR1 reads SGHRS; CDR2 reads YFSETQ. With V trimmed by 4 bases and J by 5 bases, 7 bases remained unmatched. CDR3 residues: CASSTGQGANEQYF. CDR3 coding DNA: TGCGCCAGCAGCACGGGACAGGGCGCCAACGAGCAGTACTTC.

The chain is built from TRBV28 and TRBJ2-2, with 9 bases fitting TRBD1. The CDR3 has 17 amino acids. V was clipped by 6 bases and J by 0 bases; unmatched bases: 8. CDR1 and CDR2 (germline): MDHEN, SYDVKM. The CDR3 is CASSEQGALTNTGELFF. The CDR3 nucleotides read TGTGCCAGCAGCGAACAGGGGGCCCTAACGAACACCGGGGAGCTGTTTTTT.

This clonotype was counted between two and nine times. J is TRBJ2-7 and V is TRBV6-1, with 7 bases that match TRBD1. Germline CDR1 and CDR2: MNHNS and SASEGT. The J segment lost 6 bases and the V segment lost 5 bases, leaving 10 bases of the junction unmatched. The CDR3 has 14 amino acids. The chain's CDR3 is CASSPHTGVSEQYF. The DNA of the CDR3 is TGTGCCAGCAGTCCTCACACAGGGGTCAGCGAGCAGTACTTC.

There are a few counts of this clonotype. This chain connects TRBV5-1 to TRBJ1-1, with D tentatively TRBD1 (6 bases). The CDR3 totals 16 residues. Germline-derived CDR1 and CDR2 are SGHRS and YFSETQ. Trimming shortened V by 3 bases and J by 0 bases, and 15 bases separated the two germline ends. Here the CDR3 reads CASSWMTGYMNTEAFF. DNA for the CDR3: TGCGCCAGCAGCTGGATGACAGGCTATATGAACACTGAAGCTTTCTTT.

This chain uses TRBV12-3 or TRBV12-4 with TRBJ1-5; tentative D call: TRBD1 (5 bases). The CDR3 has 15 amino acids. V lost 0 bases and J 7 bases, leaving 13 bases between the germline ends. The CDR3 coding sequence is TGTGCCAGCAGTTTAGCGTCGCGGGGCAGGCAGCCCCAGCATTTT. This encodes CASSLASRGRQPQHF.

This chain links TRBV6-5 with TRBJ2-7, with no clear D. This CDR3 comprises 14 residues. Germline V lookup: CDR1 MNHEY, CDR2 SVGAGI. V lost 4 bases, J lost 6 bases, and 16 bases lay in between. The DNA for the CDR3 is TGTGCCAGCAGTTCCCTCGGCCATCGGGTCGAGCAGTACTTC. It is translated as CASSSLGHRVEQYF.

This clonotype was detected only a few times. The rearrangement uses TRBV5-1 and TRBJ2-3; 12 bases match TRBD2. The germline gives CDR1 SGHRS, CDR2 YFSETQ. The CDR3 runs 18 residues. J gave up 2 bases and V 2 bases, and 9 bases lay outside the gene matches. CDR3 DNA: TGCGCCAGCAGCTTCTGGACTAGCGGGATCCCTCCCACAGATACGCAGTATTTT. It encodes CASSFWTSGIPPTDTQYF.

This clonotype was observed a handful of times. This rearrangement joins TRBV7-9 to TRBJ2-3; TRBD2 matches 10 bases. The V gene's germline CDR1 is SEHNR and CDR2 FQNEAQ (reference sequence). This CDR3 is 16 amino acids long. V lost 4 bases and J lost 2; bases outside the gene matches: 6. The CDR3 DNA reads as TGTGCCAGCAGCTCCTGGACTAGCGGAATCACAGATACGCAGTATTTT. Translated, it gives CASSSWTSGITDTQYF.

At least ten counts were recorded for this clonotype. The genes are TRBV12-3 or TRBV12-4 and TRBJ1-3; tentative D call: TRBD1 (6 bases). This CDR3 has 14 residues. Trimming cost V 6 bases and J 0 bases, with 9 bases left between them. The CDR3 spells CASRGTNSGNTIYF. The CDR3 DNA reads TGTGCCAGCAGGGGGACAAACTCTGGAAACACCATATATTTT.

The chain employs TRBV25-1 and TRBJ2-7, with D tentatively TRBD2 (6 bases). The CDR3 loop spans 12 amino acids. CDR1 is MGHDK and CDR2 is SYGVNS in the germline V gene. V lost 3 bases, J lost 5 bases, and 8 bases lay in between. CDR3 in amino acids: CASSEAGNEQYF. The CDR3 coding sequence is TGTGCCAGCAGTGAGGCGGGGAACGAGCAGTACTTC.

The chain combines TRBV5-1 with TRBJ2-2; 15 bases map to TRBD2. The trim removed 7 bases at V and 4 bases at J, leaving 5 bases unmatched. Germline loops: CDR1 SGHRS, CDR2 YFSETQ. The CDR3 length is 16 residues. CDR3 bases: TGCGCCAGCCGCGGACTAGCGGGAGGGGGCACCGGGGAGCTGTTTTTT. It is translated as CASRGLAGGGTGELFF.

There are a few counts of this clonotype. V is TRBV7-9 and J is TRBJ1-5; D is perhaps TRBD1 (6 bases). Germline values: CDR1 SEHNR, CDR2 FQNEAQ (reference sequence). V lost 5 bases and J lost 0, with 14 bases in between. CDR3 size: 16 residues. DNA for the CDR3: TGTGCCAGCAGCGACGGACAGTTAGATAGCAATCAGCCCCAGCATTTT. Translating gives CASSDGQLDSNQPQHF.

CDR3 nucleotide sequence: TGTGCCTGGAGTGTAGGAGTACTAGCGGGGGGGTACAATGAGCAGTTCTTC. This translates into CAWSVGVLAGGYNEQFF. V usage is TRBV30 and J usage is TRBJ2-1; 13 nucleotides line up with TRBD2. Germline V CDR1 and CDR2: GTSNPN, SVGIG (reference sequence). With 0 bases clipped from V and 4 bases from J, the junction kept 6 bases outside the gene matches. This CDR3 is built from 17 residues.

This clonotype was seen only a few times. V gene TRBV9 combines with J gene TRBJ2-5, with 11 bases matching TRBD2. Germline lookup yields CDR1 SGDLS and CDR2 YYNGEE. The CDR3 runs 16 residues. The J segment lost 1 base and the V segment lost 3 bases, leaving 5 bases of the junction unmatched. CDR3 loop: CASSAGGTSGQETQYF. The CDR3 DNA reads TGTGCCAGCAGCGCAGGGGGGACTAGCGGCCAAGAGACCCAGTACTTC.

This clonotype has more than one count but fewer than ten. This chain joins TRBV3-1 and TRBJ2-2; TRBD2 aligns across 9 bases. The junction had 5 bases not matched to a gene; V was cut back by 1 base and J by 5 bases. Germline lookup yields CDR1 LGHDT and CDR2 YNNKEL (reference sequence). The CDR3 covers 16 residues. In DNA, the CDR3 is TGTGCCAGCAGCCAAGGGGCTAGCGGGGCTACCGGGGAGCTGTTTTTT. As protein: CASSQGASGATGELFF.

This clonotype was counted only a few times. The gene calls are TRBV28 and TRBJ2-7; 7 bases match TRBD2. V was pared by 8 bases and J by 7 bases, with 2 bases of the junction left unmatched. Germline V CDR1 and CDR2: MDHEN, SYDVKM. The CDR3 has 10 amino acids. CDR3 sequence: CASGGGEQYF. The CDR3 bases are TGTGCCAGCGGGGGGGGGGAGCAGTACTTC. Variable domain in full (rest from reference TRBV28 and TRBJ2-7): DVKVTQSSRYLVKRTGEKVFLECVQDMDHENMFWYRQDPGLGLRLIYFSYDVKMKEKGDIPEGYSVSREKKERFSLILESASTNQTSMYLCASGGGEQYFGPGTRLTVT.

This clonotype has only a few counts. The J gene is TRBJ1-5, the V gene TRBV11-2, with a weak D call TRBD1 (5 bases). Germline assignment: CDR1 SGHAT and CDR2 FQNNGV. Deletions cut 2 bases from V and 3 bases from J, with 20 bases between. There are 18 residues in the CDR3. The CDR3 DNA follows: TGTGCCAGCAGCTTAACCCCCAACCCCTGGGGGTTCAATCAGCCCCAGCATTTT. It codes for CASSLTPNPWGFNQPQHF. Based on the CDR3 plus reference TRBV11-2 and TRBJ1-5, the full variable domain is EAGVAQSPRYKIIEKRQSVAFWCNPISGHATLYWYQQILGQGPKLLIQFQNNGVVDDSQLPKDRFSAERLKGVDSTLKIQPAKLEDSAVYLCASSLTPNPWGFNQPQHFGDGTRLSIL.

This clonotype was recorded at least ten times. This rearrangement joins TRBV5-1 to TRBJ2-3, with TRBD2 matching over 11 bases. With V trimmed by 9 bases and J by 3 bases, 6 bases remained unmatched. The CDR3 extends over 14 amino acids. Germline V gene lookup returns CDR1 SGHRS and CDR2 YFSETQ. The CDR3: CATAGTSGTDTQYF. The CDR3 DNA is TGCGCCACTGCCGGGACTAGCGGAACAGATACGCAGTATTTT. The full variable domain, rest sourced from reference TRBV5-1 and TRBJ2-3, is KAGVTQTPRYLIKTRGQQVTLSCSPISGHRSVSWYQQTPGQGLQFLFEYFSETQRNKGNFPGRFSGRQFSNSRSEMNVSTLELGDSALYLCATAGTSGTDTQYFGPGTRLTVL.

This clonotype was detected a few times. The gene calls are TRBV12-3 or TRBV12-4 and TRBJ1-1; D not certain. The CDR3 extends over 13 amino acids. V was trimmed by 6 bases and J by 1 base, leaving 9 bases between them. The CDR3: CASRTDGNTEAFF. DNA for the CDR3: TGTGCCAGCAGAACGGACGGGAACACTGAAGCTTTCTTT.

The table lists this clonotype with a few counts. This chain links TRBV15 with TRBJ1-5; the D is unclear. This CDR3 is built from 14 residues. V lost 0 bases to trimming and J lost 3 bases, with 6 bases between them. The V gene's germline CDR1 is LNHNV and CDR2 YYDKDF (reference sequence). CDR3 sequence: CATSRDGVNQPQHF. The CDR3 DNA reads TGTGCCACCAGCAGAGACGGAGTCAATCAGCCCCAGCATTTT.

This clonotype has more than one count but fewer than ten. The rearrangement joins TRBV9 to TRBJ1-3, with a tentative D call TRBD1 (6 bases). This CDR3 has 17 amino acids. V lost 4 bases and J lost 0, with 17 bases in between. Germline CDR1 SGDLS, CDR2 YYNGEE. DNA for the CDR3: TGTGCCAGCAGCCTACGAACAGGGTCCGACTCTGGAAACACCATATATTTT. Protein product: CASSLRTGSDSGNTIYF.

J is TRBJ1-6 and V is TRBV7-2; D remains ambiguous. The CDR3 runs to 15 residues. Per germline, CDR1 SGHTA and CDR2 FQGNSA. V shed 5 bases and J shed 4 bases, with 12 bases lying between them. CDR3 bases: TGTGCCAGCAGCGCCCGGCGCAGATATAATTCACCCCTCCACTTT. As protein: CASSARRRYNSPLHF.

V gene TRBV15 combines with J gene TRBJ1-6; D gene uncertain. Trimming took 0 bases from V and 9 from J, leaving 6 bases between them. The germline CDR1 and CDR2 sequences are LNHNV and YYDKDF (reference sequence). This CDR3 has 13 amino acids. The CDR3 sequence: CATSRDRGSPLHF. The CDR3 DNA sequence: TGTGCCACCAGCAGAGATCGGGGTTCACCCCTCCACTTT.